This paragraph covers one T cell receptor beta chain sequence. These data originate in a study of type 1 and type 2 diabetes patients. PCR was run on genomic DNA. Multiplex PCR with 30 forward and 13 reverse primers amplified the TCR beta CDR3. TCRdb reprocessed the multiplex PCR reads with MiXCR, giving one entry per CDR3 protein. Of 270,000 or so distinct CDR3 sequences listed, roughly 50% are singletons. The receptor was isolated from a man aged 18 to 35 with type 2 diabetes. Source material: peripheral blood mononuclear cells (PBMCs).

CDR3 sequence reads: CATQSGRLGTPDTQYF. The CDR3 DNA reads TGTGCCACCCAATCTGGACGCCTTGGGACGCCAGATACGCAGTATTTT. The V and J genes are TRBV19 and TRBJ2-3; D may match TRBD1 or TRBD2 (5 bases each). The CDR3 is 16 amino acids. CDR1 and CDR2 from the germline V gene are LNHDA and SQIVND (reference sequence). V was trimmed by 10 bases and J by 4 bases, leaving 24 bases between them.